The 17 T cell receptor beta chains in this list originate from one sample, sequenced in a study of T cell responses to AZD1222 COVID-19 vaccine. TCRdb's copy holds only in-frame clones and misses some; the assay was immunoSEQ multiplex PCR. Here the sample spans about 150,000 clones, around 90% being singletons. Sequenced here: peripheral blood, sampled 28 days after the second AZD1222 dose. Receptor source: an adult who received the AZD1222 COVID-19 vaccine.

The chain combines TRBV5-4 with TRBJ2-5, with 7 nucleotides matching TRBD2. Germline V gives CDR1 SGHNT, CDR2 YYREEE (reference sequence). The V gene end was trimmed by 0 bases and the J gene end by 9 bases; junction bases not matched to a gene: 11. This CDR3 has 15 residues. The CDR3 region is CASSLASSGHLAQYF. For the CDR3, the DNA is TGTGCCAGCAGCTTGGCGTCTAGCGGCCATCTGGCCCAGTACTTC.

The rearrangement links TRBV7-8 to TRBJ1-1; maybe TRBD1 (5 bases). V was shortened by 2 bases and J by 2 bases, with 12 bases between the two germline ends. The CDR3 loop spans 15 amino acids. Germline V gene lookup returns CDR1 SGHVS and CDR2 FQNEAQ. The CDR3: CASSLPGRINTEAFF. DNA of the CDR3: TGTGCCAGCAGCTTACCGGGACGGATAAACACTGAAGCTTTCTTT.

The chain uses TRBV5-1 and TRBJ1-6; D gene uncertain. Germline values: CDR1 SGHRS, CDR2 YFSETQ. The CDR3 covers 16 residues. V lost 0 bases and J lost 1, with 8 bases in between. This chain's CDR3 is CASSLAGVSYNSPLHF. CDR3 in DNA: TGCGCCAGCAGCTTGGCCGGGGTGTCCTATAATTCACCCCTCCACTTT. The whole variable domain, remainder taken from reference TRBV5-1 and TRBJ1-6, is KAGVTQTPRYLIKTRGQQVTLSCSPISGHRSVSWYQQTPGQGLQFLFEYFSETQRNKGNFPGRFSGRQFSNSRSEMNVSTLELGDSALYLCASSLAGVSYNSPLHFGNGTRLTVT.

This clone came up many times. V usage is TRBV28 and J usage is TRBJ1-6, with D perhaps matching TRBD1 (5 bases). V lost 6 bases and J 7 bases, leaving 22 bases between the germline ends. CDR1 and CDR2 from the germline V gene are MDHEN and SYDVKM. This CDR3 comprises 17 residues. CDR3 loop: CASSRRGELTANSPLHF. In DNA, the CDR3 is TGTGCCAGCAGCCGACGAGGCGAGTTGACAGCCAATTCACCCCTCCACTTT. Together with reference TRBV28 and TRBJ1-6, the CDR3 gives the full variable domain: DVKVTQSSRYLVKRTGEKVFLECVQDMDHENMFWYRQDPGLGLRLIYFSYDVKMKEKGDIPEGYSVSREKKERFSLILESASTNQTSMYLCASSRRGELTANSPLHFGNGTRLTVT.

The rearrangement joins TRBV4-3 to TRBJ1-2; 7 bases align to TRBD1. Unmatched junction bases numbered 11, after V lost 4 bases and J lost 6 bases. Germline V gene lookup returns CDR1 LGHNA and CDR2 YSLEER. The CDR3 covers 15 residues. The DNA of the CDR3 is TGCGCCAGCAGCCGGTCTATACAGGGGTTGGATGGCTACACCTTC. Translating it yields CASSRSIQGLDGYTF.

V gene TRBV3-1 (or the pseudogene TRBV3-2) combines with J gene TRBJ1-6, with D uncertain. Trimming shortened V by 4 bases and J by 9 bases, and 7 bases separated the two germline ends. The CDR3 spans 12 residues. Germline V gene data show CDR1 as LGHDT and CDR2 as YNNKEL (reference sequence). CDR3 DNA sequence: TGTGCCAGCAGCCCCCACGGTTCACCCCTCCACTTT. Protein sequence: CASSPHGSPLHF.

About this clone: This sample includes further DNA sequences coding for the same CDR3. This chain uses TRBV18 with TRBJ1-5; D unresolved. Germline V gene data show CDR1 as KGHSH and CDR2 as LQKENI. CDR3 length: 13 amino acids. V lost 3 bases, J lost 2 bases, and 5 bases lay in between. CDR3 DNA: TGTGCCAGCTCACCGGACCGCAATCAGCCCCAGCATTTT. Translated: CASSPDRNQPQHF.

The chain is built from TRBV9 and TRBJ2-3; 7 bases map to TRBD2. Per germline, CDR1 SGDLS and CDR2 YYNGEE. The CDR3 consists of 13 residues. After removal of 3 bases from V and 5 bases from J, the junction contained 3 bases not matched to a gene. CDR3 in amino acids: CASSAWGGDTQYF. The CDR3 DNA reads TGTGCCAGCAGCGCGTGGGGGGGAGATACGCAGTATTTT.

This chain connects TRBV15 to TRBJ1-5; D is possibly TRBD1 (5 bases). The CDR3 loop spans 17 amino acids. Per germline, CDR1 LNHNV and CDR2 YYDKDF (reference sequence). Trimming removed 1 base at V and 0 bases at J, with 13 bases between. The CDR3 DNA reads as TGTGCCACCAGCAGAGTCCCCGGGACCTATAGCAATCAGCCCCAGCATTTT. It is translated as CATSRVPGTYSNQPQHF.

The V gene is TRBV3-1 (or the pseudogene TRBV3-2), the J gene TRBJ2-5; TRBD2 is a possible D gene (6 bases). CDR3 length: 14 amino acids. Per the germline V gene, CDR1 is LGHDT and CDR2 is YNNKEL (reference sequence). V lost 1 base and J lost 5, with 11 bases in between. The CDR3 sequence: CASSQVDGRETQYF. The CDR3 coding sequence is TGTGCCAGCAGCCAAGTGGATGGGAGGGAGACCCAGTACTTC.

The V gene is TRBV7-2, the J gene TRBJ2-5; D remains unclear. The CDR3 sequence is 12 residues long. The V gene's germline CDR1 is SGHTA and CDR2 FQGNSA. V dropped 4 bases and J dropped 5 bases, with 8 bases sitting between them. CDR3 coding DNA: TGTGCCAGCAGCTCCGCAAGGGAGACCCAGTACTTC. Residues: CASSSARETQYF.

The rearrangement joins TRBV6-6 to TRBJ2-5; no clear D gene. CDR1 and CDR2 from the germline V gene are MNHNY and SVGAGI (reference sequence). This CDR3 is built from 12 residues. Trimming stripped 5 bases from V and 3 bases from J, with 7 bases between. In DNA form, the CDR3 reads TGTGCCAGCAGTCCGACGGAAGAGACCCAGTACTTC. Translating it yields CASSPTEETQYF.

The chain recombines TRBV4-2 with TRBJ2-1; D may correspond to TRBD1 or TRBD2 (6 bases each). In germline, CDR1 is LGHNA, CDR2 YNFKEQ. This CDR3 is 14 amino acids long. Trimming took 6 bases from V and 5 from J, leaving 14 bases between them. The CDR3: CASRHDGGHNEQFF. DNA of the CDR3: TGTGCCAGCAGACATGACGGGGGCCACAATGAGCAGTTCTTC.

The chain employs TRBV7-8 and TRBJ1-1, with a possible D match to TRBD1 (5 bases). Trimming shortened V by 5 bases and J by 5 bases, and 12 bases separated the two germline ends. Germline values: CDR1 SGHVS, CDR2 FQNEAQ. The CDR3 totals 13 residues. Here the CDR3 DNA reads TGTGCCAGCAGCGCGACAGTTCTTACTGAAGCTTTCTTT. This codes for CASSATVLTEAFF. Drawing the rest from reference TRBV7-8 and TRBJ1-1, the complete variable domain is GAGVSQSPRYKVAKRGQDVALRCDPISGHVSLFWYQQALGQGPEFLTYFQNEAQLDKSGLPSDRFFAERPEGSVSTLKIQRTQQEDSAVYLCASSATVLTEAFFGQGTRLTVV.

V is TRBV9 and J is TRBJ1-5; D might be TRBD1 (5 bases). V shed 3 bases and J shed 1 base, with 8 bases lying between them. The CDR3 totals 14 residues. Germline CDR1 reads SGDLS; CDR2 reads YYNGEE. CDR3 protein: CASSAGISNQPQHF. The CDR3 coding sequence is TGTGCCAGCAGCGCAGGGATAAGCAATCAGCCCCAGCATTTT.

This clone was recorded only once. The chain couples TRBV5-5 to TRBJ2-5; possibly TRBD1 or TRBD2 for D (5 bases each). Trimming pared 4 bases from V and 5 bases from J, leaving 21 bases between. CDR1 and CDR2 from the germline V gene are SGHKS and YYEKEE (reference sequence). The CDR3 totals 16 residues. The CDR3 sequence: CASSPLGPGTGETQYF. As DNA, the CDR3 is TGTGCCAGCAGCCCACTAGGCCCAGGGACGGGCGAGACCCAGTACTTC.

The chain couples TRBV21-1 to TRBJ1-2. TRBV21-1 counts as a pseudogene. This CDR3 contains 16 residues. For the CDR3, the DNA is TGTGCCAGCAGCAAAGGAGGGAAAAGAAGAAACTATGGCTACACCTTC. Translation gives CASSKGGKRRNYGYTF.